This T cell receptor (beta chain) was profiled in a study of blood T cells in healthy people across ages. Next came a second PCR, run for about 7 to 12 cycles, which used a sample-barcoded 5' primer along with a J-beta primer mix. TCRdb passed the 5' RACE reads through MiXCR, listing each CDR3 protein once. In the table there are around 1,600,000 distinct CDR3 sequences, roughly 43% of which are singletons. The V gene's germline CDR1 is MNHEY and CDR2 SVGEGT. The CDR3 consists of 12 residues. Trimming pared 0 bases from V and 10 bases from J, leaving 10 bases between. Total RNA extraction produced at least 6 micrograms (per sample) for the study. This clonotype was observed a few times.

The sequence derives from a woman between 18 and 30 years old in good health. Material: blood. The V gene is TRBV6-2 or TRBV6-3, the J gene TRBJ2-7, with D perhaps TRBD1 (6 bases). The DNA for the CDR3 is TGTGCCAGCAGTTACTCGTACAGGGAACAGTACTTC. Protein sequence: CASSYSYREQYF.